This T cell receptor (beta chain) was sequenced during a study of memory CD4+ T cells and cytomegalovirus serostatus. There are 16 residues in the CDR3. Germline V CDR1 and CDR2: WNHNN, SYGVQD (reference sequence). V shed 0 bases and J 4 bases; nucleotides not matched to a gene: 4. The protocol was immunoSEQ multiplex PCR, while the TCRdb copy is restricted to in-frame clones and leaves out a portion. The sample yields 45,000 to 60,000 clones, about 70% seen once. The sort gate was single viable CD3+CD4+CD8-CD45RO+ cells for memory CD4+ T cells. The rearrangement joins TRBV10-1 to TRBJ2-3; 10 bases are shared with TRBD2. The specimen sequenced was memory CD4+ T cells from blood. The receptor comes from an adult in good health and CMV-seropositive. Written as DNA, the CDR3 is TGCGCCAGCAGTGAGTCGGCTAGCGGGGGACCAGATACGCAGTATTTT. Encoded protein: CASSESASGGPDTQYF.